This TCR beta chain emerged from a study of response to subunit inactivated influenza vaccine. Notes on the study in general: Authors suggested seasonal influenza vaccinations each recruit few new T cells.

In its sample, this clonotype was seen a few times. The antigen remains undetermined. TCRdb re-called the RT-PCR reads with MiXCR, one entry per CDR3 protein. The sample contains hundreds of thousands of distinct CDR3 sequences, approximately 17% of which appear only once. The receptor was derived from a man aged 50-75 years who received an inactivated influenza vaccine. This material consisted of CD4+ T cells sorted from PBMCs, taken about 24 months after vaccination.

CDR3 coding DNA: TGTGCCAGCTCACCACGGAGAGGGGAGCTGTTTTTT. Translation gives CASSPRRGELFF. The V call is TRBV18, the J call TRBJ2-2; D gene ambiguous. Trimming took 1 base from V and 8 from J, leaving 5 bases between them. CDR3 length: 12 amino acids. Germline V gene data show CDR1 as KGHSH and CDR2 as LQKENI.